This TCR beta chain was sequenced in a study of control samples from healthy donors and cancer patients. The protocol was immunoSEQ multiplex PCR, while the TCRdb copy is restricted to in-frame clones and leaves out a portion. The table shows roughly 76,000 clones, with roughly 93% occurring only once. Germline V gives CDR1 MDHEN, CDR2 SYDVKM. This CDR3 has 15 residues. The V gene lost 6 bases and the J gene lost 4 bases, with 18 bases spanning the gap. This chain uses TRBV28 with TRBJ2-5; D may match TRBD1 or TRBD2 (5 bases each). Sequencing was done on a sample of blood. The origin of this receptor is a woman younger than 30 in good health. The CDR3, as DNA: TGTGCCAGCAGCGGACTCAAGGGGCGTGGAGAGACCCAGTACTTC. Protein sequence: CASSGLKGRGETQYF.